This T cell receptor (beta chain) was sequenced during a study of vaccination and CD4 T cells after COVID-19. With the Oncomine TCR Beta short-read assay, DNA from cultured CD4+ T cells was sequenced. TCRdb processed the PCR reads anew with MiXCR; each CDR3 protein has one entry. This sample carries under 20,000 distinct CDR3 sequences, 20% to 30% of them seen once, and the ten largest clones take approximately 10%. The treatment: 10-day PBMC culture with coronavirus spike peptide pools or control peptides (ViraFEST assay). ViraFEST used peptide pools to expand antigen-specific T cells and subsequently sequenced their TCRs. Germline V lookup: CDR1 SGHVS, CDR2 FQNEAQ. Trimming cost V 8 bases and J 0 bases, with 11 bases left between them. The CDR3 has 14 amino acids. This clonotype occurred a few times. Its specificity is unknown.

This TCR derives from a human donor with COVID-19. Sequencing was done on a sample of cultured CD4+ T cells from blood. This sequence joins TRBV7-8 and TRBJ1-3; TRBD1 might be the D (5 bases). CDR3 DNA: TGTGCCAGCTCGAACAGGAACTCTGGAAACACCATATATTTT. It encodes CASSNRNSGNTIYF.